This TCR beta chain comes out of a study of cytomegalovirus exposure and HLA in healthy donors. Findings of the study overall: Roughly uniform sequencing depth across donors was assumed, possibly incorrectly. TCR beta V- and J-gene trimming was later associated with a missense DCLRE1C variant. Later, an analysis showed that TCR beta chains associated with HLA were more clonally expanded than others that were equally common.

The PCR employed 60 Vbeta primers together with 13 Jbeta primers. Authors' processing steps: An analysis performed later counted about 80 million unique TCR beta chains (approximately 11 million of them shared). The protocol was immunoSEQ multiplex PCR, while the TCRdb copy is restricted to in-frame clones and leaves out a portion. V and J calls and clone size are copied from that table; D and trimming were computed from the DNA. The table shows about 180,000 clones, with roughly 80% occurring only once. On this clone itself: The antigen is unknown.

The TCR was taken from a male donor in good health and CMV-seronegative. Sequencing used PBMCs.

The CDR3 bases are TGTGCCAGCAGCGTTGCGGACAAGTACGAGCAGTACTTC. It translates to CASSVADKYEQYF. This chain connects TRBV9 to TRBJ2-7; tentatively, D is TRBD1 (5 bases). The CDR3 loop spans 13 amino acids. Germline CDR1 is SGDLS and CDR2 is YYNGEE. The germline V and J ends were trimmed by 2 bases and 4 bases, with 10 bases remaining between them.